Listed here are 25 T cell receptor beta chains from one sample, sequenced in a study of blood T cell repertoires in COVID-19. Here immunoSEQ multiplex PCR was the method, and the copy in TCRdb shows in-frame clones only, minus some. The sample records 90,000 to 120,000 clones, 85% to 95% being singletons. Sequencing was carried out using peripheral blood. These receptors all come from a woman in her 30s with acute or convalescent COVID-19.

The chain joins TRBV29-1 to TRBJ2-7; D is ambiguous. CDR1 and CDR2 from the germline V gene are SQVTM and ANQGSEA. CDR3 length: 12 residues. Between the trimmed V and J ends, which lost 7 bases and 1 base, there was a span of 11 bases. CDR3 nucleotides: TGCAGCGCCCGAGCTAATTCCTACGAGCAGTACTTC. It codes for CSARANSYEQYF.

This clone was observed once. The chain joins TRBV7-9 to TRBJ2-3, with D unresolved. This CDR3 contains 15 residues. Germline loops: CDR1 SEHNR, CDR2 FQNEAQ (reference sequence). V lost 3 bases and J lost 4, with 14 bases in between. The CDR3 loop is CASSFARFNADTQYF. The CDR3 region has the DNA TGTGCCAGCAGCTTTGCCAGGTTTAACGCAGATACGCAGTATTTT.

The V and J genes are TRBV6-6 and TRBJ2-3; 8 nucleotides agree with TRBD1. The germline V gene has CDR1 MNHNY and CDR2 SVGAGI (reference sequence). The CDR3 length is 16 residues. The V segment lost 6 bases and the J segment 2 bases; nucleotides outside the gene matches: 10. CDR3 nucleotides: TGTGCCAGCAGAAAAGACAGGGGATCGATCACAGATACGCAGTATTTT. Its protein is CASRKDRGSITDTQYF.

The chain couples TRBV29-1 to TRBJ2-7; 11 nucleotides match TRBD2. CDR1 SQVTM and CDR2 ANQGSEA come from the germline V gene. With V trimmed by 3 bases and J by 6 bases, 10 bases remained unmatched. The CDR3 spans 15 residues. CDR3 coding DNA: TGCAGCGTTGATATTAGCGGGGGGGGATCCGGCGAGCAGTACTTC. It specifies CSVDISGGGSGEQYF.

The chain joins TRBV19 to TRBJ1-2, with 8 bases fitting TRBD1. This CDR3 is built from 16 residues. Trimming removed 0 bases from V and 2 bases from J; junction bases left unmatched: 5. Per the germline V gene, CDR1 is LNHDA and CDR2 is SQIVND (reference sequence). CDR3 residues: CASSIENRGKNYGYTF. The DNA for the CDR3 is TGTGCCAGTAGTATAGAAAACAGGGGGAAGAACTATGGCTACACCTTC.

V and J are TRBV7-8 and TRBJ1-5, with 7 bases lining up with TRBD1. The germline gives CDR1 SGHVS, CDR2 FQNEAQ. The CDR3 sequence is 16 residues long. V shed 5 bases, J shed 6 bases, and the junction held 13 bases outside the gene matches. The CDR3 region has the DNA TGTGCCAGCAGCCCCAGAGGGACAGAAGCGGGTCAGCCCCAGCATTTT. Its translation is CASSPRGTEAGQPQHF. Combining the CDR3 with reference TRBV7-8 and TRBJ1-5 gives the whole variable domain GAGVSQSPRYKVAKRGQDVALRCDPISGHVSLFWYQQALGQGPEFLTYFQNEAQLDKSGLPSDRFFAERPEGSVSTLKIQRTQQEDSAVYLCASSPRGTEAGQPQHFGDGTRLSIL.

The table lists this clone with a count of one. The chain recombines TRBV2 with TRBJ2-1, with 10 bases fitting TRBD2. The CDR3 spans 15 residues. CDR1 and CDR2 (germline): SNHLY, FYNNEI. J gave up 8 bases and V 2 bases, and 6 bases lay outside the gene matches. The CDR3 nucleotides are TGTGCCAGCAGTGAAAGAGCGGGGGGGTCGGATGAGCAGTTCTTC. Its protein product is CASSERAGGSDEQFF.

The V gene is TRBV5-4, the J gene TRBJ2-3, with D possibly being TRBD2 (6 bases). Trimming removed 3 bases from V and 14 bases from J, with 16 bases in between. The germline V gene encodes CDR1 SGHNT and CDR2 YYREEE (reference sequence). The CDR3 is made up of 12 amino acids. This CDR3 reads CASSSWRGAAYF. The CDR3 DNA follows: TGTGCCAGCAGCTCCTGGCGGGGAGCTGCGTATTTT.

This clone was counted a single time. This chain connects TRBV6-2 or TRBV6-3 to TRBJ1-4; 7 bases agree with TRBD1. The CDR3 spans 17 residues. Germline V gives CDR1 MNHEY, CDR2 SVGEGT. V was clipped by 2 bases and J by 0 bases; unmatched bases: 6. CDR3 in DNA: TGTGCCAGCAGTTACACCGGGACAGTTGCAACTAATGAAAAACTGTTTTTT. Residues: CASSYTGTVATNEKLFF.

The V call is TRBV27, the J call TRBJ1-1; possible D gene TRBD1, 5 bases. The CDR3 loop spans 18 amino acids. Germline V lookup: CDR1 MNHEY, CDR2 SMNVEV (reference sequence). Trimming left V 7 bases short and J 0 bases short, with 24 bases between. The CDR3 DNA reads as TGTGCCAGCATTGACCACCTGACTGACAGAAAACTGAACACTGAAGCTTTCTTT. The encoded protein is CASIDHLTDRKLNTEAFF.

The chain joins TRBV27 to TRBJ1-4, with TRBD1 identical over 8 bases. CDR3 size: 14 residues. Trimming removed 6 bases from V and 7 bases from J; junction bases left unmatched: 7. Germline V gene data show CDR1 as MNHEY and CDR2 as SMNVEV (reference sequence). The CDR3 region has the DNA TGTGCCAGCAGCTGGACAGGGTCAGGTGAAAAACTGTTTTTT. Translation gives CASSWTGSGEKLFF.

The chain combines TRBV6-6 with TRBJ2-4, with TRBD2 matching over 9 bases. V shed 7 bases and J 0 bases; nucleotides not matched to a gene: 7. From germline, CDR1 is MNHNY and CDR2 SVGAGI (reference sequence). The CDR3 extends over 16 amino acids. The CDR3 here is CASTRLADLAKNIQYF. The CDR3 DNA reads as TGTGCCAGCACCAGACTAGCGGACCTAGCCAAAAACATTCAGTACTTC.

The chain has TRBV6-5 and TRBJ1-5; no definite D call. Trimming shortened V by 6 bases and J by 0 bases, and 12 bases separated the two germline ends. Germline lookup yields CDR1 MNHEY and CDR2 SVGAGI. CDR3 length equals 15 residues. The CDR3 loop is CASSSDKYSNQPQHF. The CDR3 DNA follows: TGTGCCAGCAGCTCCGACAAGTATAGCAATCAGCCCCAGCATTTT.

The V call is TRBV18, the J call TRBJ1-1, with TRBD1 matching over 8 bases. V lost 0 bases to trimming and J lost 7 bases; unmatched junction nucleotides: 4. CDR1 and CDR2 (germline): KGHSH, LQKENI. CDR3 length equals 14 residues. CDR3 in amino acids: CASSPPQGAVEAFF. In nucleotides, the CDR3 is TGTGCCAGCTCACCACCGCAGGGGGCGGTTGAAGCTTTCTTT. The variable domain in full, with the rest retrieved from reference TRBV18 and TRBJ1-1, is NAGVMQNPRHLVRRRGQEARLRCSPMKGHSHVYWYRQLPEEGLKFMVYLQKENIIDESGMPKERFSAEFPKEGPSILRIQQVVRGDSAAYFCASSPPQGAVEAFFGQGTRLTVV.

V and J are TRBV6-2 or TRBV6-3 and TRBJ2-1; D unclear. Germline CDR1 MNHEY, CDR2 SVGEGT. With 0 bases removed from V and 0 bases from J, the gap between germline ends came to 12 bases. CDR3 size: 17 residues. The CDR3, as DNA: TGTGCCAGCAGTTACTCCAACTACCTGAGCTCCTACAATGAGCAGTTCTTC. Translation gives CASSYSNYLSSYNEQFF.

The CDR3 region has the DNA TGCGCCAGCAGCCACCAGGGGAATCAGCCCCAGCATTTT. Encoded protein: CASSHQGNQPQHF. The chain joins TRBV4-1 to TRBJ1-5; a possible D gene is TRBD1 (6 bases). The CDR3 runs to 13 residues. The ends were cut back, 3 bases at V and 4 bases at J, with 7 bases in the middle. The germline gives CDR1 MGHRA, CDR2 YSYEKL.

The V call is TRBV6-6, the J call TRBJ1-1; the D is unclear. CDR1 MNHNY and CDR2 SVGAGI come from the germline V gene (reference sequence). This CDR3 is built from 12 residues. V lost 6 bases and J lost 5, with 10 bases in between. The CDR3 loop is CASRLSRTEAFF. The DNA for the CDR3 is TGTGCCAGCAGATTATCGAGGACTGAAGCTTTCTTT.

This chain joins TRBV29-1 and TRBJ1-5, with D tentatively TRBD1 (6 bases). CDR1 and CDR2 (germline): SQVTM, ANQGSEA. The CDR3 runs 13 residues. With 4 bases removed from V and 7 bases from J, the gap between germline ends came to 14 bases. In nucleotides, the CDR3 is TGCAGCGTTGGAAGCCCAGGGGAGCAGCCCCAGCATTTT. This codes for CSVGSPGEQPQHF.

J is TRBJ2-7 and V is TRBV24-1; D perhaps matches TRBD2 (7 bases). Germline values: CDR1 KGHDR, CDR2 SFDVKD. The CDR3 length is 12 residues. The V end was cut by 9 bases, the J end by 3 bases, with 11 bases between. The DNA for the CDR3 is TGTGCCACCCAGGGAGGGGGCTACGAGCAGTACTTC. It specifies CATQGGGYEQYF.

This clone was detected once. The genes are TRBV10-3 and TRBJ1-2, with D possibly matching TRBD1 (5 bases). The V gene's germline CDR1 is ENHRY and CDR2 SYGVKD. The CDR3 runs 16 residues. V gave up 3 bases and J gave up 5 bases, with 19 bases separating them. The CDR3 loop reads CAISDYDRITTYGYTF. The DNA for the CDR3 is TGTGCCATCAGTGACTACGACAGAATAACTACTTATGGCTACACCTTC.

This rearrangement joins TRBV6-2 or TRBV6-3 to TRBJ2-1, with 10 bases that match TRBD2. Germline V gene lookup returns CDR1 MNHEY and CDR2 SVGEGT. V was clipped by 0 bases and J by 4 bases; unmatched bases: 3. This CDR3 contains 16 residues. The CDR3 DNA follows: TGTGCCAGCAGTTACTCGTGGACTAGCGGATACAATGAGCAGTTCTTC. Protein: CASSYSWTSGYNEQFF.

The V and J genes are TRBV4-1 and TRBJ2-1, with 9 positions matching TRBD2. Germline V CDR1 and CDR2: MGHRA, YSYEKL. CDR3 length equals 16 residues. Trimming took 0 bases from V and 4 from J; bases not matched to a gene: 4. The CDR3 nucleotides read TGCGCCAGCAGCCAAGACGGGACTAGCCGATACAATGAGCAGTTCTTC. Protein sequence: CASSQDGTSRYNEQFF.

The CDR3 here is CAISPGQEEAGYTF. Written as DNA, the CDR3 is TGTGCCATCAGCCCGGGACAGGAGGAAGCGGGCTACACCTTC. V usage is TRBV10-3 and J usage is TRBJ1-2, with 8 bases that match TRBD1. The germline gives CDR1 ENHRY, CDR2 SYGVKD. There are 14 residues in the CDR3. After removal of 6 bases from V and 8 bases from J, the junction contained 11 bases not matched to a gene.

The V and J genes are TRBV11-2 and TRBJ2-6, with D perhaps matching TRBD1 (6 bases). V was clipped by 3 bases and J by 2 bases, with 11 bases between them. CDR3 length equals 16 residues. Per germline, CDR1 SGHAT and CDR2 FQNNGV. The CDR3: CASSLHRAAGANVLTF. In DNA, the CDR3 is TGTGCCAGCAGCTTGCACAGGGCTGCTGGGGCCAACGTCCTGACTTTC.

The chain employs TRBV19 and TRBJ1-5; weak D call: TRBD1 (6 bases). The V end was cut by 9 bases, the J end by 5 bases, with 14 bases between. Germline assignment: CDR1 LNHDA and CDR2 SQIVND (reference sequence). The CDR3 is 13 amino acids. In DNA, the CDR3 is TGTGCCAGCTCTGGGACAACAGATCAGCCCCAGCATTTT. This sequence encodes CASSGTTDQPQHF.